The sequence of this TCR beta chain was determined in a study of T cell repertoires in cytomegalovirus infection. Study background: Selected CMV epitopes included recently identified HLA-C-restricted ones as well as well-studied HLA-B-restricted ones.

A word on this clonotype: The antigen is undetermined.

Whole-study results and caveats: The ex vivo response was dominated by HLA-C-restricted CMV-specific TCR beta clonotypes.

The germline V gene encodes CDR1 SGHNT and CDR2 YENEEA. V lost 3 bases, J lost 8 bases, and 13 bases lay in between. The CDR3 has 14 residues. TCRdb redid the calling of the reads with MiXCR, one entry per CDR3 protein. The sample lists tens of thousands of distinct CDR3 sequences; about a fifth were seen once. The genes are TRBV11-3 and TRBJ1-4; the D gene is possibly TRBD1 (5 bases). The material was CD8+ T cells from cultured PBMCs, obtained from culture after CMV antigen stimulation. The origin of this receptor is a human donor in good health (CMV status not recorded). Some clones in this sample may be carry-over from other donors' samples. CDR3 DNA sequence: TGTGCCAGCAGCTTCTCAGGGCCGCGGGAAAAACTGTTTTTT. This gives the protein CASSFSGPREKLFF.